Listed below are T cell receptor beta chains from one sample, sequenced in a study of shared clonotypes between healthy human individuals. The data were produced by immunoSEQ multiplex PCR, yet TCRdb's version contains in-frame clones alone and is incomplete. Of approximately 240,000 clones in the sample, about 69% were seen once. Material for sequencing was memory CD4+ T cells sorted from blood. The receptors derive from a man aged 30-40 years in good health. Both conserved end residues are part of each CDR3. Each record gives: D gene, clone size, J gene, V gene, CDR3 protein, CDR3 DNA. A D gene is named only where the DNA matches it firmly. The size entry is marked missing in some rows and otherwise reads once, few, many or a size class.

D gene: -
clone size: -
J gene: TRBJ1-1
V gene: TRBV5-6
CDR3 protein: CASSFQFSTEAFF
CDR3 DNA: TGTGCCAGCAGCTTTCAGTTCTCCACTGAAGCTTTCTTT

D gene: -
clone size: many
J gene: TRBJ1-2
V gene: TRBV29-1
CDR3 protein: CSVGEGKASYTF
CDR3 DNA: TGCAGCGTTGGGGAGGGGAAAGCGAGCTACACCTTC

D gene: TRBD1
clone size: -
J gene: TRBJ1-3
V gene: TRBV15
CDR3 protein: CATKVGQGGNTIYF
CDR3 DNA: TGTGCCACCAAGGTGGGACAGGGGGGAAACACCATATATTTT

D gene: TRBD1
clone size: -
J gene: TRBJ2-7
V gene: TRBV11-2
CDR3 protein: CASSPSVDRAEQYF
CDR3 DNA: TGTGCCAGCAGCCCCTCCGTGGACAGGGCCGAGCAGTACTTC

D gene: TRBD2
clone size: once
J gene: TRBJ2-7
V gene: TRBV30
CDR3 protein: CAWSATSGSLEYF
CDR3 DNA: TGTGCCTGGAGTGCCACTAGCGGGAGTCTTGAGTACTTC

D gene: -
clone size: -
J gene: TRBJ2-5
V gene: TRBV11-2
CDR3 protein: CASSSRGDSQETQYF
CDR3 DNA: TGTGCCAGCAGCTCTCGGGGCGATTCTCAAGAGACCCAGTACTTC

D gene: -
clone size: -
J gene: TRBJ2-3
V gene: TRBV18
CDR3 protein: CASSPFPGSTDTQYF
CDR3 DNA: TGTGCCAGCTCACCATTCCCGGGTAGCACAGATACGCAGTATTTT

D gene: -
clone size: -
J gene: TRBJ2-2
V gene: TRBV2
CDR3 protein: CASGGTLRNTGELFF
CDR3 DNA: TGTGCCAGTGGAGGCACCTTACGGAACACCGGGGAGCTGTTTTTT

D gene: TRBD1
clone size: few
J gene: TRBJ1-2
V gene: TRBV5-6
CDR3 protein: CASKMTGDLGGYTF
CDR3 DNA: TGTGCCAGCAAAATGACAGGGGATTTGGGTGGCTACACCTTC

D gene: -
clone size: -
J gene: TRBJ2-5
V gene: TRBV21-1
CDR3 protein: CATGSETQYF
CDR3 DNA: TGTGCCACCGGCTCGGAGACCCAGTACTTC

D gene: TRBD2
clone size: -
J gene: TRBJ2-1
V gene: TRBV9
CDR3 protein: CASSVGAGGTSYNEQFF
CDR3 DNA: TGTGCCAGCAGCGTAGGGGCGGGAGGAACCTCCTACAATGAGCAGTTCTTC

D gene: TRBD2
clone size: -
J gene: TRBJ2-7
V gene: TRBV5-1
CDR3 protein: CASSLEPSGYEQYF
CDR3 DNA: TGCGCCAGCAGCTTGGAGCCTAGCGGCTACGAGCAGTACTTC

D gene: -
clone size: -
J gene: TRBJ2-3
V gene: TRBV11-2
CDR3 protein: CASSLLSKGEYRYTQYF
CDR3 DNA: TGTGCCAGCAGCTTACTCTCGAAGGGGGAGTATAGATATACGCAGTATTTT

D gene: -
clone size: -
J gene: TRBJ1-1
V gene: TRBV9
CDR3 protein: CASSVRSQTEAFF
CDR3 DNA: TGTGCCAGCAGCGTCAGGTCCCAGACTGAAGCTTTCTTT

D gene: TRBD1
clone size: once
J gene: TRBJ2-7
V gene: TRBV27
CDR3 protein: CASQRQGAIHYEQYF
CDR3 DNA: TGTGCCAGCCAAAGACAGGGGGCGATCCACTACGAGCAGTACTTC

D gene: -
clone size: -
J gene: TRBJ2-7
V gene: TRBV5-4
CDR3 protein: CASSATGTHAYEQYF
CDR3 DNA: TGTGCCAGCAGCGCGACCGGGACCCATGCCTACGAGCAGTACTTC

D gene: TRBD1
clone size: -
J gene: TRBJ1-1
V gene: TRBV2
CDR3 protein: CARRGRRDTEAFF
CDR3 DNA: TGTGCCAGAAGGGGGCGAAGGGACACTGAAGCTTTCTTT

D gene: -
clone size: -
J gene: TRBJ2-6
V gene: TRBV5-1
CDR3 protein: CASRRDGSGSGANVLTF
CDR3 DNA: TGCGCCAGCAGGAGGGATGGGTCGGGCTCTGGGGCCAACGTCCTGACTTTC